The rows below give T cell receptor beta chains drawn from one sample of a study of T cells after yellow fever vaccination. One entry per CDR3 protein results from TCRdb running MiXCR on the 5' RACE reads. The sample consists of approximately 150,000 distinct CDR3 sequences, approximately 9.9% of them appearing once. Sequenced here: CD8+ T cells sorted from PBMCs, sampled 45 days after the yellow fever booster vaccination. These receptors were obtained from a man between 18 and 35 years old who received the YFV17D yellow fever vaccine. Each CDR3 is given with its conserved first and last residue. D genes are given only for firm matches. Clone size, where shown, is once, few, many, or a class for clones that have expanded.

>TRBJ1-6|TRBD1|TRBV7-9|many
TGTGCCAGCAGCACGAGACAGGGGGATAATTCACCCCTCCACTTT
CASSTRQGDNSPLHF
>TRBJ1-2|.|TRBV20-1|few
TGCAGTGCTAGAGTCCTCAGGGACTTCCTCTTC
CSARVLRDFLF
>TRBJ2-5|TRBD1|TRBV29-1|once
TGCAGCGTTGCTCGCAGGGGGAAAGAGACCCAGTACTTC
CSVARRGKETQYF
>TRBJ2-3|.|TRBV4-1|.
TGCGCCAGCAGCCAAGAGGACAGACCAGATACGCAGTATTTT
CASSQEDRPDTQYF
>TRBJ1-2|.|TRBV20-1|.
TGCAGTGCTGAGTGGTCTGGGTATGGCTACACCTTC
CSAEWSGYGYTF
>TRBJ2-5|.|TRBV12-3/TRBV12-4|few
TGTGCCAGCACCCCGTCGGAGACCCAGTACTTC
CASTPSETQYF
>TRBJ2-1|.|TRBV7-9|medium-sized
TGTGCCAGCAGCTTCAATCGGAGGCAGTTCTTC
CASSFNRRQFF
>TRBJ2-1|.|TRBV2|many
TGTGCCAGCAGTGAAGACATGAGCTCCTACAATGAGCAGTTCTTC
CASSEDMSSYNEQFF
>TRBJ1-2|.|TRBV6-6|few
TGTGCCAGCAGTTACTCGATTGGCGGTTCCACAGGCTACACCTTC
CASSYSIGGSTGYTF
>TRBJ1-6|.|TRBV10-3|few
TGTGCCATCAGCGAACAGGGTCAGGGATCCTATAATTCACCCCTCCACTTT
CAISEQGQGSYNSPLHF
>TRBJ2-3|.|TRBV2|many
TGTGCCAGCAGCGCTCTGCTAGCGACTAGCACAGATACGCAGTATTTT
CASSALLATSTDTQYF
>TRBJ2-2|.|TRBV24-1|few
TGTGCCACTGCGGGGTTGGGGTCCACCGGGGAGCTGTTTTTT
CATAGLGSTGELFF
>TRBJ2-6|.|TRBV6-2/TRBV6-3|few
TGTGCCAGCAGTCTCAGGGCGGGGGGGGCCAACGTCCTGACTTTC
CASSLRAGGANVLTF
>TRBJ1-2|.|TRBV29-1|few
TGCAGCGTCGCAGGGTTGTGGAATGGCTACACCTTC
CSVAGLWNGYTF
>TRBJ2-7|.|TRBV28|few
TGTGCCAGCATCCCCACAGGGACATCCTACGAGCAGTACTTC
CASIPTGTSYEQYF
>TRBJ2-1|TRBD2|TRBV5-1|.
TGCGCCAGCAGCTGGTTGGGACTAGTCTACAATGAGCAGTTCTTC
CASSWLGLVYNEQFF
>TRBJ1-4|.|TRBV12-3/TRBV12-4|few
TGTGCCAGCAGTCCATACCGACAGGACAAACTGTTTTTT
CASSPYRQDKLFF
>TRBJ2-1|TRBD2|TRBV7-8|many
TGTGCCAGCAGCCCGCAGCGGGGTAGCGGGGCTTACAATGAGCAGTTCTTC
CASSPQRGSGAYNEQFF
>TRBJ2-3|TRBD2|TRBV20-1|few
TGCAGTGCTAGAGATTTCTTGGAGACTAGCGGGGGGGCAGATACGCAGTATTTT
CSARDFLETSGGADTQYF
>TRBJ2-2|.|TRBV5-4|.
TGTGCCAGCAGCTCATCAGGGAACACCGGGGAGCTGTTTTTT
CASSSSGNTGELFF
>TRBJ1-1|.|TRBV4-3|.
TGCGCCAGCAGCCCCCTCCTTGGCAGCTTTCGGGCCGGGTACACTGAAGCTTTCTTT
CASSPLLGSFRAGYTEAFF
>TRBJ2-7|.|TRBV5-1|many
TGCGCCAGCAGACACAACTCCTACGAGCAGTACTTC
CASRHNSYEQYF